This entry lists 14 T cell receptor beta chains sequenced from one sample in a study of blood T cell repertoires in COVID-19. Produced via immunoSEQ multiplex PCR; TCRdb's table is partial and in-frame only. The repertoire consists of about 97,000 clones, with around 87% occurring once and the leading ten covering 15%. Source material: peripheral blood. The receptors were sampled from a human donor in a cohort sampled during active COVID-19.

The CDR3 nucleotides are TGTGCCAGCCGGGAAACAGGGGTGCGTGGCACTGAAGCTTTCTTT. As protein: CASRETGVRGTEAFF. V gene TRBV27 combines with J gene TRBJ1-1; 7 bases map to TRBD1. The V gene's germline CDR1 is MNHEY and CDR2 SMNVEV (reference sequence). The CDR3 runs to 15 residues. V trimming: 8 bases; J trimming: 4 bases; junction bases outside the gene matches: 13.

The chain recombines TRBV10-3 with TRBJ2-7; 7 bases line up with TRBD1. J lost 3 bases, V lost 3 bases, and 5 bases had no gene match. The CDR3 loop spans 14 amino acids. Germline lookup yields CDR1 ENHRY and CDR2 SYGVKD. DNA for the CDR3: TGTGCCATCAGTGAATCGGGACAGATCTACGAGCAGTACTTC. Translating it yields CAISESGQIYEQYF.

The chain recombines TRBV21-1 with TRBJ1-2; TRBD1 is taken as the D call from the table, unchecked against the DNA. TRBV21-1 is a pseudogene. CDR3 length: 18 amino acids. The CDR3 DNA is TGTGCCAGCAGCAAAGCGCCAGTGGACAGGGGCAGGACTAGCGGCTACACCTTC. Translated, it gives CASSKAPVDRGRTSGYTF.

CDR3 sequence (DNA): TGTGCCAGCACCGGCCGCCAGGGGAATGAGCAGTTCTTC. Translating gives CASTGRQGNEQFF. This chain connects TRBV6-5 to TRBJ2-1, with a weak D call TRBD1 (6 bases). CDR1 and CDR2 from the germline V gene are MNHEY and SVGAGI. The ends were cut back, 7 bases at V and 7 bases at J, with 14 bases in the middle. This CDR3 is built from 13 residues.

The V and J genes are TRBV19 and TRBJ1-5; 8 bases match TRBD1. Germline V lookup: CDR1 LNHDA, CDR2 SQIVND (reference sequence). CDR3 size: 15 residues. The trim removed 5 bases at V and 6 bases at J, leaving 9 bases unmatched. In DNA form, the CDR3 reads TGTGCCAGTAGTTCATGGACAGGGAGCGGTCAGCCCCAGCATTTT. Its protein is CASSSWTGSGQPQHF. Supplemented by reference TRBV19 and TRBJ1-5, the full variable domain reads DGGITQSPKYLFRKEGQNVTLSCEQNLNHDAMYWYRQDPGQGLRLIYYSQIVNDFQKGDIAEGYSVSREKKESFPLTVTSAQKNPTAFYLCASSSWTGSGQPQHFGDGTRLSIL.

V gene TRBV19 combines with J gene TRBJ1-2; D may be TRBD1 (6 bases). Germline lookup yields CDR1 LNHDA and CDR2 SQIVND (reference sequence). The CDR3 runs to 15 residues. Trimming took 7 bases from V and 1 from J, leaving 16 bases between them. The CDR3 region is CASTSGRGGNYGYTF. For the CDR3, the DNA is TGTGCCAGTACCTCGGGCAGGGGCGGTAACTATGGCTACACCTTC.

This rearrangement joins TRBV5-6 to TRBJ2-5; unclear D gene. The CDR3 consists of 14 residues. Trimming shortened V by 1 base and J by 1 base, and 8 bases separated the two germline ends. In germline, CDR1 is SGHDT, CDR2 YYEEEE. This CDR3 is CASSLSSSQETQYF. The CDR3 region has the DNA TGTGCCAGCAGCTTGTCCTCCAGCCAAGAGACCCAGTACTTC.

The chain employs TRBV6-5 and TRBJ1-1, with 8 bases lining up with TRBD1. V shed 0 bases, J shed 12 bases, and the junction held 6 bases outside the gene matches. CDR1 is MNHEY and CDR2 is SVGAGI in the germline V gene. The CDR3 runs 13 residues. CDR3 loop: CASSYSRDRRTFF. The CDR3 DNA is TGTGCCAGCAGTTACTCGAGGGACAGGAGGACTTTCTTT.

The CDR3 DNA reads TGTGCCAGCAGTTCCCGGGGGGGCTCTAGAAATGAGCAGTTCTTC. It codes for CASSSRGGSRNEQFF. The genes are TRBV6-5 and TRBJ2-1; 8 nucleotides match TRBD2. Germline-derived CDR1 and CDR2 are MNHEY and SVGAGI. This CDR3 is 15 amino acids long. Germline trimming cut 4 bases from V and 7 bases from J; bases unmatched to any gene: 9.

The sample holds a few counts of this clone. This CDR3 reads CASRLGQGDYEQYF. Here the CDR3 DNA reads TGTGCCAGCAGGTTGGGACAGGGAGACTACGAGCAGTACTTC. V gene TRBV27 combines with J gene TRBJ2-7, with 9 bases aligning to TRBD1. The CDR3 extends over 14 amino acids. Germline loops: CDR1 MNHEY, CDR2 SMNVEV (reference sequence). With 6 bases clipped from V and 3 bases from J, the junction kept 6 bases outside the gene matches.

V is TRBV11-3 and J is TRBJ2-2; a possible D gene is TRBD1 (6 bases). Trimming left V 4 bases short and J 3 bases short, with 9 bases between. The CDR3 runs to 14 residues. Germline CDR1 SGHNT, CDR2 YENEEA. CDR3 amino acids: CASSSQGYTGELFF. The CDR3 nucleotides read TGTGCCAGCAGCTCACAGGGTTACACCGGGGAGCTGTTTTTT.

In its sample, this clone was seen a few times. The V call is TRBV6-5, the J call TRBJ1-1; D is unresolved. The CDR3 contains 14 residues. Germline V gene lookup returns CDR1 MNHEY and CDR2 SVGAGI. The V end lost 6 bases, the J end lost 4 bases, and 15 bases lay between the germline ends. For the CDR3, the DNA is TGTGCCAGCAGAAGCCCCCGAGGGCCCACTGAAGCTTTCTTT. Its translation is CASRSPRGPTEAFF.

The rearrangement uses TRBV7-2 and TRBJ1-1, with TRBD1 as a possible D gene (6 bases). This CDR3 has 13 amino acids. From germline, CDR1 is SGHTA and CDR2 FQGNSA. The V end lost 4 bases, the J end lost 3 bases, and 9 bases lay between the germline ends. CDR3 DNA sequence: TGTGCCAGCAGCTCAAACAGGGACACTGAAGCTTTCTTT. It specifies CASSSNRDTEAFF. The variable domain in full, with the rest retrieved from reference TRBV7-2 and TRBJ1-1, is GAGVSQSPSNKVTEKGKDVELRCDPISGHTALYWYRQSLGQGLEFLIYFQGNSAPDKSGLPSDRFSAERTGGSVSTLTIQRTQQEDSAVYLCASSSNRDTEAFFGQGTRLTVV.

The chain uses TRBV19 and TRBJ1-3; maybe TRBD1 (5 bases). Germline V gene lookup returns CDR1 LNHDA and CDR2 SQIVND (reference sequence). V lost 2 bases to trimming and J lost 0 bases, with 14 bases between them. The CDR3 is made up of 17 amino acids. CDR3 protein: CASSITGGRRSGNTIYF. CDR3 DNA: TGTGCCAGTAGTATAACGGGGGGACGCCGCTCTGGAAACACCATATATTTT.